The clone carrying this T cell receptor (beta chain) was seen repeatedly, ten times or more. Molecular barcoded adaptors covering alpha/delta and beta/gamma chains were used on around 370 ng RNA. MiXCR was run by TCRdb on the reads, yielding one entry per CDR3 protein. The table has some 24,000 distinct CDR3 sequences, 22% seen once. Germline V gene lookup returns CDR1 DFQATT and CDR2 SNEGSKA (reference sequence). V gave up 4 bases and J gave up 3 bases, with 9 bases separating them. The CDR3 runs to 12 residues. The data were obtained in a study of read filtering for tumor transcriptome and immune sequencing.

The clonotype comes from a donor at least 40 years old with multiple myeloma. Sequencing was carried out using a population of CD138-negative cells sorted from bone marrow. The J gene is TRBJ1-1, the V gene TRBV20-1; a weak D match, TRBD1 (5 bases). In DNA form, the CDR3 reads TGCAGTGCTAACGACAGAGACACTGAAGCTTTCTTT. As protein: CSANDRDTEAFF.